The 32 T cell receptor beta chains given below trace back to one sample, sequenced in a study of T cell repertoires in cytomegalovirus infection. From the reads, TCRdb called clonotypes with MiXCR, one entry per CDR3 protein. The sample carries under 200,000 distinct CDR3 sequences, 15% to 20% recorded once. Specimen: CD8+ T cells from PBMCs. The receptors shown here come from a human donor in good health (CMV status not recorded). Some clones in this sample may be carry-over from other donors' samples.

This chain joins TRBV7-2 and TRBJ2-1, with 8 bases identical to TRBD1. The CDR3 sequence is 14 residues long. V was pared by 11 bases and J by 3 bases, with 9 bases of the junction left unmatched. Germline V gene data show CDR1 as SGHTA and CDR2 as FQGNSA. In DNA form, the CDR3 reads TGTGCCGGTCAGGACAGGGTTGGCTACAATGAGCAGTTCTTC. As protein: CAGQDRVGYNEQFF.

V gene TRBV6-2 or TRBV6-3 combines with J gene TRBJ2-7; D tentatively fits TRBD1 or TRBD2 (5 bases each). The CDR3 is 13 amino acids. CDR1 is MNHEY, CDR2 SVGEGT, per germline. Trimming shortened V by 6 bases and J by 6 bases, and 15 bases separated the two germline ends. DNA of the CDR3: TGTGCCAGCAGCCCCCGCTGGGGGTCCGAGCAGTACTTC. Its translation is CASSPRWGSEQYF.

The chain carries TRBV7-1 and TRBJ2-7; D may be TRBD1 (5 bases). TRBV7-1 is assigned to the ORF class and has an uncertain function. The ends were cut back, 7 bases at V and 3 bases at J, with 10 bases in the middle. The CDR3 has 12 amino acids. The CDR3 nucleotides read TGTGCCAGCATAGACCAGGGCTACGAGCAGTACTTC. Its protein is CASIDQGYEQYF.

This clonotype was counted a few times. V is TRBV28 and J is TRBJ1-2, with unresolved D. CDR1 is MDHEN, CDR2 SYDVKM, per germline. Between the trimmed V and J ends, which lost 8 bases and 8 bases, there was a span of 12 bases. This CDR3 is built from 11 residues. CDR3 amino acids: CASWAWVGYTF. The CDR3 coding sequence is TGTGCCAGCTGGGCGTGGGTGGGCTACACCTTC.

This clonotype was counted between two and nine times. This chain connects TRBV6-6 to TRBJ1-1; the D is unclear. The V and J ends lost 0 bases and 5 bases respectively, with 7 bases between them. This CDR3 spans 13 amino acids. Germline CDR1 MNHNY, CDR2 SVGAGI (reference sequence). The DNA of the CDR3 is TGTGCCAGCAGTTACTCGCCCGGGACTGAAGCTTTCTTT. Protein: CASSYSPGTEAFF.

The sample holds a few counts of this clonotype. One junction end disagrees with the germline gene, perhaps due to a read error. The chain has TRBV12-3 or TRBV12-4 and TRBJ2-6, with D uncertain. This CDR3 comprises 19 residues. The chain's CDR3 is CASRESTPREHSGTNVLTF. CDR3 nucleotides: TGTGCCAGCAGGGAAAGTACGCCTCGAGAACACTCTGGGACCAACGTCCTGACTTTC.

CDR3 nucleotide sequence: TGCGCCAGCAGCCCCGGGACAGGGATTTTTCATGAGCAGTTCTTC. This encodes CASSPGTGIFHEQFF. V usage is TRBV4-3 and J usage is TRBJ2-1; TRBD1 matches at 9 bases. Germline CDR1 and CDR2: LGHNA and YSLEER. Germline trimming cut 4 bases from V and 8 bases from J; bases unmatched to any gene: 9. This CDR3 has 15 amino acids.

Only a few counts were recorded for this clonotype. The chain links TRBV6-2 or TRBV6-3 to TRBJ1-1, with TRBD1 matching 8 bases. CDR3 length equals 13 residues. After removal of 4 bases from V and 8 bases from J, the junction contained 6 bases not matched to a gene. Germline CDR1 reads MNHEY; CDR2 reads SVGEGT. DNA of the CDR3: TGTGCCAGCAGTTTTGGGACAGGACAAGAAGCTTTCTTT. This encodes CASSFGTGQEAFF.

CDR3 residues: CASSLGQSGEQYF. As DNA, the CDR3 is TGTGCCAGCAGCCTGGGACAGTCGGGGGAGCAGTACTTC. The chain combines TRBV5-5 with TRBJ2-7; TRBD1 agrees at 7 bases. The ends lost 4 bases at V and 7 bases at J; junction bases unmatched: 8. The V gene's germline CDR1 is SGHKS and CDR2 YYEKEE (reference sequence). The CDR3 is 13 amino acids.

The V call is TRBV6-1, the J call TRBJ1-1; weak D call: TRBD1 (6 bases). This CDR3 spans 12 amino acids. Trimming took 7 bases from V and 1 from J, leaving 7 bases between them. Germline V CDR1 and CDR2: MNHNS, SASEGT. The CDR3 DNA is TGTGCCAGCAACAGGGAGAACACTGAAGCTTTCTTT. Encoded protein: CASNRENTEAFF.

The V and J genes are TRBV4-3 and TRBJ2-7, with TRBD1 identical over 7 bases. CDR1 is LGHNA, CDR2 YSLEER, per germline. The CDR3 length is 16 residues. J was trimmed by 3 bases and V by 2 bases; bases with no gene match: 10. CDR3: CASSQYHPGQNYEQYF. CDR3 DNA: TGCGCCAGCAGCCAATACCACCCGGGACAGAACTACGAGCAGTACTTC.

In nucleotides, the CDR3 is TGTGCCAGCAGCTCCGGTCTGGAGCAGTACTTC. Translation gives CASSSGLEQYF. J is TRBJ2-7 and V is TRBV7-9; D is uncertain. Trimming took off 4 bases at V and 7 bases at J, with 8 bases between the two ends. This CDR3 spans 11 amino acids. Germline assignment: CDR1 SEHNR and CDR2 FQNEAQ (reference sequence).

This clonotype turned up a few times. This chain connects TRBV4-1 to TRBJ1-5; weak D call: TRBD1 (5 bases). This CDR3 contains 14 residues. CDR1 and CDR2 from the germline V gene are MGHRA and YSYEKL. Trimming cost V 1 base and J 7 bases, with 11 bases left between them. The CDR3 nucleotides are TGCGCCAGCAGCCAAGGGCAGGGAAGCCAGCCCCAGCATTTT. The encoded protein is CASSQGQGSQPQHF.

This clonotype showed up just a few times. The gene calls are TRBV7-2 and TRBJ1-1; D might be TRBD1 (5 bases). The CDR3 consists of 15 residues. In germline, CDR1 is SGHTA, CDR2 FQGNSA. V lost 2 bases to trimming and J lost 4 bases, with 14 bases between them. The CDR3 sequence: CASSLSAAGGTEAFF. Written as DNA, the CDR3 is TGTGCCAGCAGCTTAAGTGCGGCGGGGGGCACTGAAGCTTTCTTT.

This clonotype has only a few counts. J is TRBJ2-2 and V is TRBV6-4; TRBD1 matches 8 bases. The CDR3 length is 15 residues. J was trimmed by 4 bases and V by 2 bases; bases with no gene match: 3. CDR1 and CDR2 from the germline V gene are MRHNA and SNTAGT. DNA of the CDR3: TGTGCCAGCAGTGACGGGCAGGGGGCCACCGGGGAGCTGTTTTTT. This translates into CASSDGQGATGELFF.

This chain links TRBV20-1 with TRBJ1-1; weak D call: TRBD1 (6 bases). Trimming left V 2 bases short and J 11 bases short, with 12 bases between. CDR3 length equals 11 residues. Germline values: CDR1 DFQATT, CDR2 SNEGSKA (reference sequence). CDR3 coding DNA: TGCAGTGCTAGACGTTCAGGGGCTGCTTTCTTT. Its protein product is CSARRSGAAFF.

This chain connects TRBV29-1 to TRBJ2-7; 8 bases align to TRBD2. This CDR3 has 15 residues. In germline, CDR1 is SQVTM, CDR2 ANQGSEA. With V trimmed by 5 bases and J by 5 bases, 14 bases remained unmatched. CDR3: CSVRGGGGRRHEQYF. The CDR3, as DNA: TGCAGCGTTCGCGGAGGTGGCGGGAGGAGGCACGAGCAGTACTTC.

The CDR3 coding sequence is TGCGCCAGCAGCCCCGGGCTCCGGCGGGAGAAGGTCTACAATGAGCAGTTCTTC. This codes for CASSPGLRREKVYNEQFF. The chain couples TRBV4-3 to TRBJ2-1; TRBD2 matches at 7 bases. The CDR3 extends over 18 amino acids. Germline V gene sequence: CDR1 LGHNA, CDR2 YSLEER. V shed 4 bases, J shed 3 bases, and the junction held 15 bases outside the gene matches.

This chain uses TRBV11-2 with TRBJ2-7; no firm D call. This CDR3 contains 12 residues. V was cut by 1 base and J by 7 bases, with 8 bases left in between. CDR1 and CDR2 (germline): SGHAT, FQNNGV. The CDR3 sequence is CASSLGNLEQYF. CDR3 in DNA: TGTGCCAGCAGCTTAGGAAACTTGGAGCAGTACTTC. Full variable domain (missing parts from reference TRBV11-2 and TRBJ2-7): EAGVAQSPRYKIIEKRQSVAFWCNPISGHATLYWYQQILGQGPKLLIQFQNNGVVDDSQLPKDRFSAERLKGVDSTLKIQPAKLEDSAVYLCASSLGNLEQYFGPGTRLTVT.

This sequence joins TRBV5-1 and TRBJ1-6, with 7 bases aligning to TRBD1. CDR1 SGHRS and CDR2 YFSETQ come from the germline V gene. The CDR3 has 16 residues. The junction had 9 bases not matched to a gene; V was cut back by 2 bases and J by 7 bases. CDR3 DNA: TGCGCCAGCAGCTTAGACCTACAGGGGATGAATTCACCCCTCCACTTT. It encodes CASSLDLQGMNSPLHF.

The chain links TRBV6-2 or TRBV6-3 to TRBJ1-1, with 12 bases fitting TRBD1. Germline CDR1 reads MNHEY; CDR2 reads SVGEGT. This CDR3 comprises 16 residues. V lost 4 bases and J lost 5; bases outside the gene matches: 8. In DNA, the CDR3 is TGTGCCAGCAGTTTTCCGGGACAGGGGGCTCTGACTGAAGCTTTCTTT. Translation: CASSFPGQGALTEAFF.

The sample holds a few counts of this clonotype. The CDR3 DNA follows: TGTGCCAGCAGTCCGGCTTTGGAAGCGGGGACCCAGTACTTC. Protein: CASSPALEAGTQYF. J is TRBJ2-5 and V is TRBV6-2 or TRBV6-3; tentative D call: TRBD2 (6 bases). V was cut by 5 bases and J by 7 bases, with 17 bases left in between. Germline assignment: CDR1 MNHEY and CDR2 SVGEGT. The CDR3 is 14 residues long.

In its sample, this clonotype was seen many times. The genes are TRBV7-9 and TRBJ2-3; D assignment may be TRBD1 or TRBD2 (5 bases each). This CDR3 contains 16 residues. Trimming cost V 8 bases and J 6 bases, with 24 bases left between them. Per the germline V gene, CDR1 is SEHNR and CDR2 is FQNEAQ (reference sequence). As DNA, the CDR3 is TGTGCCAGCTTATACCGGGACCCACGGGGAGACGATACGCAGTATTTT. This gives the protein CASLYRDPRGDDTQYF.

The chain joins TRBV6-2 or TRBV6-3 to TRBJ2-7; TRBD2 matches at 10 bases. V shed 6 bases and J 0 bases; nucleotides not matched to a gene: 5. The CDR3 runs 15 residues. Germline V gene sequence: CDR1 MNHEY, CDR2 SVGEGT. CDR3 residues: CASSRLAGRSYEQYF. CDR3 nucleotide sequence: TGTGCCAGCAGCCGACTAGCGGGTCGCTCCTACGAGCAGTACTTC.

Here the CDR3 DNA reads TGTGCCAATGCGGCGGTGAACACTGAAGCTTTCTTT. Residues: CANAAVNTEAFF. The chain employs TRBV2 and TRBJ1-1, with D uncertain. CDR3 size: 12 residues. Germline values: CDR1 SNHLY, CDR2 FYNNEI. V shed 10 bases and J shed 0 bases, with 9 bases lying between them.

The chain links TRBV12-3 or TRBV12-4 to TRBJ1-4; weak D call: TRBD1 (5 bases). V dropped 1 base and J dropped 6 bases, with 15 bases sitting between them. The CDR3 contains 16 residues. The CDR3 DNA reads as TGTGCCAGCAGTTTAGAGGGCAGGGAAGGAGATGAAAAACTGTTTTTT. Encoded protein: CASSLEGREGDEKLFF.

The V and J genes are TRBV6-5 and TRBJ2-6; the D gene is possibly TRBD2 (6 bases). Germline-derived CDR1 and CDR2 are MNHEY and SVGAGI. The CDR3 is made up of 17 amino acids. The ends were cut back, 0 bases at V and 1 base at J, with 10 bases in the middle. This CDR3 is CASSYSSGESGANVLTF. The CDR3 nucleotides read TGTGCCAGCAGTTACTCTTCGGGAGAATCTGGGGCCAACGTCCTGACTTTC.

The chain is built from TRBV6-2 or TRBV6-3 and TRBJ2-7, with 10 bases identical to TRBD2. The CDR3 covers 16 residues. Per germline, CDR1 MNHEY and CDR2 SVGEGT. With V trimmed by 0 bases and J by 5 bases, 7 bases remained unmatched. The CDR3 is CASSYSKAGGHHEQYF. CDR3 nucleotide sequence: TGTGCCAGCAGTTACTCGAAAGCGGGAGGGCACCACGAGCAGTACTTC.

The V and J genes are TRBV25-1 and TRBJ1-2; D gene ambiguous. CDR3 length: 11 amino acids. Between the trimmed V and J ends, which lost 4 bases and 4 bases, there was a span of 4 bases. Germline CDR1 and CDR2: MGHDK and SYGVNS. The DNA of the CDR3 is TGTGCCAGCAGTGGGGTCTATGGCTACACCTTC. Translation gives CASSGVYGYTF.

The genes are TRBV6-2 or TRBV6-3 and TRBJ2-7; 10 bases are a match to TRBD2. The CDR3 spans 15 residues. In germline, CDR1 is MNHEY, CDR2 SVGEGT. V was pared by 5 bases and J by 5 bases, with 9 bases of the junction left unmatched. The CDR3 sequence: CASSRSSGRADEQYF. The CDR3 DNA sequence: TGTGCCAGCAGTCGTTCAAGCGGGAGGGCCGACGAGCAGTACTTC.

The chain is built from TRBV27 and TRBJ1-4; D remains unclear. The CDR3 contains 14 residues. Deletions cut 10 bases from V and 6 bases from J, with 18 bases between. Germline CDR1 reads MNHEY; CDR2 reads SMNVEV (reference sequence). The CDR3 sequence: CATRAGSRHEKLFF. The CDR3 DNA is TGTGCCACCCGAGCCGGCAGCCGCCATGAAAAACTGTTTTTT.

The sample holds a few counts of this clonotype. The rearrangement joins TRBV7-2 to TRBJ1-2; D is possibly TRBD1 (5 bases). The CDR3 contains 12 residues. Trimming pared 5 bases from V and 4 bases from J, leaving 8 bases between. From germline, CDR1 is SGHTA and CDR2 FQGNSA. As DNA, the CDR3 is TGTGCCAGCAGCGAGGGACGCTATGGCTACACCTTC. Amino acid sequence: CASSEGRYGYTF.